This TCR beta chain comes out of a study of cytomegalovirus exposure and HLA in healthy donors. Details on this clone: At the DNA level, this CDR3 is encoded by other sequences in the same sample as well.

Germline V gene sequence: CDR1 MDHEN, CDR2 SYDVKM. This CDR3 spans 14 amino acids. V shed 4 bases and J 2 bases; nucleotides not matched to a gene: 3. PCR primers comprised 60 Vbeta and 13 Jbeta primers. The repertoire was sequenced with immunoSEQ multiplex PCR; TCRdb's copy has only in-frame clones and lacks some. The sample lists 200,000 to 250,000 clones; about 84% were seen once. The TCR originated in a human donor in good health. The sequencing input was PBMCs. The chain has TRBV28 and TRBJ2-7; 9 bases fit TRBD1. CDR3 bases: TGTGCCAGCAGTTCGGGGACAGGGCCCTACGAGCAGTACTTC. Translated: CASSSGTGPYEQYF.